Below are 8 T cell receptor beta chains sequenced from a single sample in a study of regulatory T cells in long-lasting Graves disease (dated by TCRdb to 2020 to 2022). The meaning of the sample's time point label: persistent/refractory GD, antithyroid drugs over 5 years with positive TRAb. RNA was extracted from PBMCs in TRIzol for both TCR sequencing and RNA sequencing. The method was multiplex PCR. Instrument on record: Illumina HiSeq 4000. CDR3 regions were amplified by Arm-PCR with iRepertoire HTBI primers to construct TCR beta libraries. The raw public data were reprocessed by TCRdb itself: fastp quality trimming at Q25, MiXCR clonotype calling, in-frame beta chains only. Under each unique CDR3 protein, matching rows form one entry showing the most common genes and DNA. Counted in this sample were a few hundred thousand distinct CDR3 sequences; about 20% of them appeared once. Approximately 25% of the sample comes from the top ten.

The sequencing used peripheral blood mononuclear cells (PBMCs), collected when the disease was refractory, from a patient treated with antithyroid drugs. Receptor source: a female donor with Graves disease.

In this sample, this clonotype turned up once. The CDR3 bases are TGTGCCAGCAGTTACTCAGGGACGGGGGCCAACGTCCTGACTTTC. Amino acids: CASSYSGTGANVLTF. The chain couples TRBV6-5 to TRBJ2-6; either TRBD1 or TRBD2 may fit D (5 bases each). CDR1 and CDR2 (germline): MNHEY, SVGAGI. The CDR3 length is 15 residues. Trimming cost V 0 bases and J 4 bases, with 7 bases left between them.

The chain links TRBV6-2 or TRBV6-3 to TRBJ1-6; D uncertain. Trimming cost V 0 bases and J 0 bases, with 12 bases left between them. Germline CDR1 and CDR2: MNHEY and SVGEGT. The CDR3 length is 18 residues. The CDR3 is CASSYSLVGSSYNSPLHF. Here the CDR3 DNA reads TGTGCCAGCAGTTACTCGCTGGTGGGGAGCTCCTATAATTCACCCCTCCACTTT.

V usage is TRBV11-2 and J usage is TRBJ1-6; 7 bases line up with TRBD1. V shed 1 base and J 7 bases; nucleotides not matched to a gene: 10. This CDR3 is 17 amino acids long. The germline gives CDR1 SGHAT, CDR2 FQNNGV. CDR3 sequence: CASSLGGGQRPNSPLHF. The CDR3 DNA follows: TGTGCCAGCAGCTTAGGAGGGGGACAGCGTCCAAATTCACCCCTCCACTTT.

At least ten counts were recorded for this clonotype. The chain is built from TRBV20-1 and TRBJ1-2; D remains unclear. With 3 bases removed from V and 2 bases from J, the gap between germline ends came to 16 bases. The germline CDR1 and CDR2 sequences are DFQATT and SNEGSKA (reference sequence). The CDR3 contains 15 residues. The CDR3 loop reads CSASYQVGGNYGYTF. CDR3 nucleotide sequence: TGCAGTGCTAGTTATCAAGTGGGCGGCAACTATGGCTACACCTTC.

This clonotype was seen ten or more times. The chain joins TRBV28 to TRBJ1-5; D is perhaps TRBD1 (5 bases). The V end lost 3 bases, the J end lost 7 bases, and 16 bases lay between the germline ends. Germline lookup yields CDR1 MDHEN and CDR2 SYDVKM. The CDR3 length is 15 residues. CDR3 in DNA: TGTGCCAGCAGTTTCTCAGGGCGGGTTGAGCAGCCCCAGCATTTT. It is translated as CASSFSGRVEQPQHF. The full variable domain, its missing parts supplied by reference TRBV28 and TRBJ1-5, is DVKVTQSSRYLVKRTGEKVFLECVQDMDHENMFWYRQDPGLGLRLIYFSYDVKMKEKGDIPEGYSVSREKKERFSLILESASTNQTSMYLCASSFSGRVEQPQHFGDGTRLSIL.

This clonotype was found many times. This chain connects TRBV28 to TRBJ2-7, with D possibly being TRBD1 (7 bases). Germline CDR1 and CDR2: MDHEN and SYDVKM. The V gene lost 6 bases and the J gene lost 3 bases, with 18 bases spanning the gap. This CDR3 spans 15 amino acids. The CDR3 here is CASRPQGGSLYEQYF. The CDR3 DNA sequence: TGTGCCAGCAGGCCGCAGGGGGGATCCCTCTACGAGCAGTACTTC.

The table lists this clonotype with a few counts. This chain uses TRBV7-9 with TRBJ2-7; 7 nucleotides match TRBD1. Per the germline V gene, CDR1 is SEHNR and CDR2 is FQNEAQ (reference sequence). This CDR3 region has 15 residues. J lost 1 base, V lost 5 bases, and 8 bases had no gene match. This CDR3 reads CASSPQGERSYEQYF. In nucleotides, the CDR3 is TGTGCCAGCAGCCCCCAGGGGGAGAGGTCCTACGAGCAGTACTTC.

CDR3 amino acids: CASTQGTGGTSSNQPQHF. In DNA form, the CDR3 reads TGTGCCTCAACGCAGGGGACAGGGGGGACGAGTAGCAATCAGCCCCAGCATTTT. The chain combines TRBV30 with TRBJ1-5; 11 nucleotides line up with TRBD1. V gave up 7 bases and J gave up 0 bases; unmatched junction bases: 14. This CDR3 is 18 amino acids long. The V gene's germline CDR1 is GTSNPN and CDR2 SVGIG (reference sequence).